Sequencing of this T cell receptor (beta chain) was carried out in a study of a mutant IDH1 vaccine in newly diagnosed glioma. Study background: Patients, over weeks 1, 3, 5, 7, 11, 15, 19 and 23, received a total of eight vaccinations. The sex distribution of treated patients was approximately 62% male and roughly 38% female, with a mean age of around 40 years. Overall study results and limits: Vaccine-induced immune responses were detected in approximately 93% of patients.

V lost 7 bases and J 2 bases, leaving 18 bases between the germline ends. Germline-derived CDR1 and CDR2 are MDHEN and SYDVKM. The CDR3 runs to 16 residues. Sequencing was performed with immunoSEQ multiplex PCR; in TCRdb, only in-frame clones are kept and a portion is missing. The sample carries over 95,000 clones, approximately 87% recorded once. Time point specified: week 11, during vaccination. Doses consisted of 300 ug of mutant IDH1 20-mer peptide each, paired with topical imiquimod. About this clone: The antigen is unknown.

The sequence was collected from a woman in her forties or fifties with glioma. The material was PBMCs, obtained from a glioma patient whose treatment included an IDH1 peptide vaccine. The chain uses TRBV28 and TRBJ1-5; perhaps TRBD1 as D (5 bases). CDR3 DNA: TGTGCCAGCACTCGACTCAGGGAAGGGGGCAATCAGCCCCAGCATTTT. This sequence encodes CASTRLREGGNQPQHF.